This passage covers 4 T cell receptor beta chains from one sample sequenced in a study of cytomegalovirus exposure and HLA in healthy donors. The PCR was carried out with 60 Vbeta primers and 13 Jbeta primers. The protocol was immunoSEQ multiplex PCR, while the TCRdb copy is restricted to in-frame clones and leaves out a portion. The sample contains 200,000 to 300,000 clones, around 76% of which appear only once. The sample consisted of PBMCs. Receptor source: a woman in her 40s in good health and CMV-seropositive.

The rearrangement joins TRBV2 to TRBJ1-1; D remains ambiguous. This CDR3 spans 13 amino acids. The germline gives CDR1 SNHLY, CDR2 FYNNEI. Between the trimmed V and J ends, which lost 2 bases and 2 bases, there was a span of 6 bases. The CDR3 DNA sequence: TGTGCCAGCAGTGAAAACAGCAACACTGAAGCTTTCTTT. Translating it yields CASSENSNTEAFF.

The V and J genes are TRBV10-1 and TRBJ2-1; weak D call: TRBD1 (5 bases). This CDR3 comprises 16 residues. Trimming shortened V by 3 bases and J by 0 bases, and 12 bases separated the two germline ends. From germline, CDR1 is WNHNN and CDR2 SYGVQD (reference sequence). This CDR3 is CASSDSQESSYNEQFF. In DNA, the CDR3 is TGCGCCAGCAGTGACTCACAGGAGAGCTCCTACAATGAGCAGTTCTTC.

CDR3 sequence (DNA): TGTGCCAGCTCACCATCAACAGGGTTTAAAAACATTCAGTACTTC. Its translation: CASSPSTGFKNIQYF. The genes are TRBV18 and TRBJ2-4, with D possibly being TRBD1 (6 bases). This CDR3 has 15 residues. Germline V lookup: CDR1 KGHSH, CDR2 LQKENI. Trimming removed 2 bases at V and 4 bases at J, with 12 bases between.

The chain carries TRBV6-5 and TRBJ2-2; 9 bases align to TRBD1. Germline assignment: CDR1 MNHEY and CDR2 SVGAGI. V gave up 8 bases and J gave up 3 bases; unmatched junction bases: 4. CDR3 length equals 14 residues. CDR3 residues: CASGRDRDTGELFF. CDR3 bases: TGTGCCAGCGGACGGGACAGGGACACCGGGGAGCTGTTTTTT.